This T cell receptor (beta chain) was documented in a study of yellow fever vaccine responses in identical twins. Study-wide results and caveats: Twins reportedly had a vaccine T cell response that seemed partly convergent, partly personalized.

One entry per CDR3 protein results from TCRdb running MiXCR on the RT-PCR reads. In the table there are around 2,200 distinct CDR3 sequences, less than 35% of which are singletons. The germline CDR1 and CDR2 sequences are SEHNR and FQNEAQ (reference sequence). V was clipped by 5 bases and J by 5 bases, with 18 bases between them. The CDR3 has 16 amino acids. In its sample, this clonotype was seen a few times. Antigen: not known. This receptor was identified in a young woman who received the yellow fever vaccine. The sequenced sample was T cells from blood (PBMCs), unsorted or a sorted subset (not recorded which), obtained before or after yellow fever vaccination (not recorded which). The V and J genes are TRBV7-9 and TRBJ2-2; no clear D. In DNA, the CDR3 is TGTGCCAGCAGCGAGAGACGGTTCATGGATACCGGGGAGCTGTTTTTT. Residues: CASSERRFMDTGELFF.